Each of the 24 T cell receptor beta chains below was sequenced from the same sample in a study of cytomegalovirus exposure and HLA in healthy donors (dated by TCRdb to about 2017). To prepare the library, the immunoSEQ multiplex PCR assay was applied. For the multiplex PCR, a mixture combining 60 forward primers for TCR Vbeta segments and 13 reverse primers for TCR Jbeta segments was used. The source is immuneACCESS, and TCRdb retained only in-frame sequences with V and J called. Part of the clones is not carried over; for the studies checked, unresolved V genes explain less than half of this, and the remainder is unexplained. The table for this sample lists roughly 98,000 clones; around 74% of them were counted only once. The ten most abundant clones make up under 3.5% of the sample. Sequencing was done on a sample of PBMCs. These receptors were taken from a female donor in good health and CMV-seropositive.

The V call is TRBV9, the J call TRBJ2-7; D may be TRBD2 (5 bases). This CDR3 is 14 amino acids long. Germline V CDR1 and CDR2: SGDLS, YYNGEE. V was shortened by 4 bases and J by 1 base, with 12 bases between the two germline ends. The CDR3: CASSRDGKSYEQYF. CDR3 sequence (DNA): TGTGCCAGCAGCCGGGATGGCAAATCCTACGAGCAGTACTTC.

CDR3 amino acids: CASSSTAHNSPLHF. As DNA, the CDR3 is TGTGCCAGCAGCTCGACAGCCCATAATTCACCCCTCCACTTT. The rearrangement uses TRBV7-2 and TRBJ1-6; D might be TRBD1 (5 bases). Trimming took 4 bases from V and 5 from J, leaving 9 bases between them. The germline CDR1 and CDR2 sequences are SGHTA and FQGNSA. The CDR3 covers 14 residues.

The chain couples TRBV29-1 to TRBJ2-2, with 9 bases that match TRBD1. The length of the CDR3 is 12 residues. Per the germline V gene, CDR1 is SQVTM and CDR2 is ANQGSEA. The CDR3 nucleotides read TGCACCGGACAGGGGACCACCGGGGAGCTGTTTTTT. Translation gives CTGQGTTGELFF.

The CDR3 loop reads CSVEDQASGYNEQFF. As DNA, the CDR3 is TGCAGCGTTGAAGACCAGGCTAGCGGATACAATGAGCAGTTCTTC. The V gene is TRBV29-1, the J gene TRBJ2-1, with 7 positions matching TRBD2. Germline-derived CDR1 and CDR2 are SQVTM and ANQGSEA. CDR3 size: 15 residues. The J segment lost 4 bases and the V segment lost 0 bases, leaving 6 bases of the junction unmatched.

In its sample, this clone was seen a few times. CDR3 in DNA: TGTGCCAGCAGTTCGGGAGAATCCTACAATGAGCAGTTCTTC. This translates into CASSSGESYNEQFF. The chain carries TRBV6-5 and TRBJ2-1, with D maybe TRBD2 (6 bases). The CDR3 is 14 amino acids. The V gene lost 4 bases and the J gene lost 1 base, with 8 bases spanning the gap. Germline CDR1 reads MNHEY; CDR2 reads SVGAGI.

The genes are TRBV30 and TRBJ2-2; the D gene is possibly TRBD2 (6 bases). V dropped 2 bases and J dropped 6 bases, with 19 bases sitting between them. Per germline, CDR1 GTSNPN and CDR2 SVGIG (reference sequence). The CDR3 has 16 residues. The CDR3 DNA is TGTGCCTGGAGTAAAAGCCGGACGGGAGATTCCGGGGAGCTGTTTTTT. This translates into CAWSKSRTGDSGELFF.

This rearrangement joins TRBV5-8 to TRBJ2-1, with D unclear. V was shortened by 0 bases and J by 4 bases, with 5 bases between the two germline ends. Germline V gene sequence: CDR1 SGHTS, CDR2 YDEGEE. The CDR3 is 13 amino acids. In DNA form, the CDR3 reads TGTGCCAGCAGCTTGGGCCTATACAATGAGCAGTTCTTC. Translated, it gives CASSLGLYNEQFF.

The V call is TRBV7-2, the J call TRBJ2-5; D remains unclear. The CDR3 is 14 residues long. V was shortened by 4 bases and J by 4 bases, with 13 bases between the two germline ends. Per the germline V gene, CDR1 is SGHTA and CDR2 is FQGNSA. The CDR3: CASSSLVGSETQYF. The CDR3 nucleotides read TGTGCCAGCAGCTCATTGGTCGGGTCAGAGACCCAGTACTTC.

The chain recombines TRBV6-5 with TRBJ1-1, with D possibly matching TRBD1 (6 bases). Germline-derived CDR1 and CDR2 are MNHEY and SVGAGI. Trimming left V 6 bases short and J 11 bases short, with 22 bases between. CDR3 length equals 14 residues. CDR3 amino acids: CASSTGRGEFQAFF. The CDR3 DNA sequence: TGTGCCAGCAGCACCGGCAGGGGTGAATTCCAGGCTTTCTTT.

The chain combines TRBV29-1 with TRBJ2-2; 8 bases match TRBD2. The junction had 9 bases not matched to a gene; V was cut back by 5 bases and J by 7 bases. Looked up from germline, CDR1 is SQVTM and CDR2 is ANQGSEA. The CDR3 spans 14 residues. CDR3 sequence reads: CSVFGRAGSGELFF. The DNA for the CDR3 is TGCAGCGTTTTCGGGAGGGCCGGCAGCGGGGAGCTGTTTTTT.

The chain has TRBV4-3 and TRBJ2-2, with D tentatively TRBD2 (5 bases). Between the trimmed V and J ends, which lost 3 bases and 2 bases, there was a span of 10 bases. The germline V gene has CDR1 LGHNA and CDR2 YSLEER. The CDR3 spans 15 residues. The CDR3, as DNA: TGCGCCAGCAGCCATTCCCCGGGAAACACCGGGGAGCTGTTTTTT. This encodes CASSHSPGNTGELFF.

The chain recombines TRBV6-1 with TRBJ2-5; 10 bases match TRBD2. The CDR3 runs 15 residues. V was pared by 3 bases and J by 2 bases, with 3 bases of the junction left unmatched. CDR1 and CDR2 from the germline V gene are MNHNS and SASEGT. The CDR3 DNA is TGTGCCAGCAGTGACTTAGCGGGGGGTCAAGAGACCCAGTACTTC. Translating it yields CASSDLAGGQETQYF.

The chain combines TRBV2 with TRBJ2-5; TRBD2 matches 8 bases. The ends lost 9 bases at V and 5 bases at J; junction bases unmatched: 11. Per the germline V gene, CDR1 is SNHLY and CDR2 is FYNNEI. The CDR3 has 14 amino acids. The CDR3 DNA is TGTGCCAGGACGGACGGGGGGGCCGGGGAGACCCAGTACTTC. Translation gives CARTDGGAGETQYF.

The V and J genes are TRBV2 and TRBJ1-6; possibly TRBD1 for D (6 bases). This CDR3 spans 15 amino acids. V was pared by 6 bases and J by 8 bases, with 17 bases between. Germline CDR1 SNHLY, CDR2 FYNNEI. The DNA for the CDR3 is TGTGCCAGCAGGGGTACTACAGGGTGGGATTCACCCCTCCACTTT. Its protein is CASRGTTGWDSPLHF.

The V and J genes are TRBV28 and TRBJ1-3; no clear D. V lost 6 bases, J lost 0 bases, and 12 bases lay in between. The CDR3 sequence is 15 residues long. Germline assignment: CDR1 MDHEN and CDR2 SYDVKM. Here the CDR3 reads CASSNGRDSGNTIYF. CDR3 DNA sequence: TGTGCCAGCAGCAACGGACGGGACTCTGGAAACACCATATATTTT.

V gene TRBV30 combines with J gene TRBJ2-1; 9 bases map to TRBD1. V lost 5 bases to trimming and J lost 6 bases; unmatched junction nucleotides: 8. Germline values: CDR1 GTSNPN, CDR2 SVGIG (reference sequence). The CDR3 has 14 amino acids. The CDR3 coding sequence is TGTGCCTGGCACAGGGGGCTGGGGCGCAATGAGCAGTTCTTC. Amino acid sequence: CAWHRGLGRNEQFF.

The CDR3 coding sequence is TGTGCCAGCAGCCGACGACAGTCTACCGGGGAGCTGTTTTTT. Its translation is CASSRRQSTGELFF. The chain links TRBV7-3 to TRBJ2-2; D possibly corresponds to TRBD1 (5 bases). Deletions cut 5 bases from V and 5 bases from J, with 12 bases between. Germline V gives CDR1 SGHTA, CDR2 FQGTGA. This CDR3 contains 14 residues.

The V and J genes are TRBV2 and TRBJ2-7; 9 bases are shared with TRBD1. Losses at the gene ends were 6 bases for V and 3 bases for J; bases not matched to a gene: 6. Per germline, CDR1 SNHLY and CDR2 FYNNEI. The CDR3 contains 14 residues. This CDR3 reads CASRAGQGSYEQYF. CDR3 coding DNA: TGTGCCAGCAGGGCGGGACAGGGAAGCTACGAGCAGTACTTC. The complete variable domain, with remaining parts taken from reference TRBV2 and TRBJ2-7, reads EPEVTQTPSHQVTQMGQEVILRCVPISNHLYFYWYRQILGQKVEFLVSFYNNEISEKSEIFDDQFSVERPDGSNFTLKIRSTKLEDSAMYFCASRAGQGSYEQYFGPGTRLTVT.

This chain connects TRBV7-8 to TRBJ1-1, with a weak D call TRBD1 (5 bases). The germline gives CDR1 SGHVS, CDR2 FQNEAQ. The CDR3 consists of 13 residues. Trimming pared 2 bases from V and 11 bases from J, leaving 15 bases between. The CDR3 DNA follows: TGTGCCAGCAGCTTAACGGGGGAGATTATGGCTTTCTTT. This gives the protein CASSLTGEIMAFF.

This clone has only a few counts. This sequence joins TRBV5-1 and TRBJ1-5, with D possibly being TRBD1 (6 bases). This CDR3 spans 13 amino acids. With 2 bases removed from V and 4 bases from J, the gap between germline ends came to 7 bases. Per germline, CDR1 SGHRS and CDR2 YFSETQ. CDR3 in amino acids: CASSFTGNQPQHF. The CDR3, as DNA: TGCGCCAGCAGCTTTACAGGGAATCAGCCCCAGCATTTT.

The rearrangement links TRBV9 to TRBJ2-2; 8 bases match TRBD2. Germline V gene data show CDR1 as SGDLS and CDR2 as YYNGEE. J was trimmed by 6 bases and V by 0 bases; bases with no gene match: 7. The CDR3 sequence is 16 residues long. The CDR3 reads CASSVDDSGKAGELFF. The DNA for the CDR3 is TGTGCCAGCAGCGTAGATGATAGCGGGAAAGCCGGGGAGCTGTTTTTT.

The CDR3 DNA reads TGTGCCAGCAGTGCGATATACAGGGTGCGGCAGCCCCAGCATTTT. Translated, it gives CASSAIYRVRQPQHF. The V call is TRBV6-4, the J call TRBJ1-5; maybe TRBD1 (6 bases). Looked up from germline, CDR1 is MRHNA and CDR2 is SNTAGT. CDR3 length equals 15 residues. Trimming left V 4 bases short and J 7 bases short, with 17 bases between.

CDR3 in amino acids: CASSGYRVTGETQYF. In DNA, the CDR3 is TGTGCCAGCAGTGGCTACAGAGTCACGGGGGAGACCCAGTACTTC. The chain joins TRBV6-5 to TRBJ2-5, with D possibly TRBD2 on 5 matching bases. This CDR3 is built from 15 residues. The germline V and J ends were trimmed by 5 bases and 5 bases, with 18 bases remaining between them. Germline V gene sequence: CDR1 MNHEY, CDR2 SVGAGI.

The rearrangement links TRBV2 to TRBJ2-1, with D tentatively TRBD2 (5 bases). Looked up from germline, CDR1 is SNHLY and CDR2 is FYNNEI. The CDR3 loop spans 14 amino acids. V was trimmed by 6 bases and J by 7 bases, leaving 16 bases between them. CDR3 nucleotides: TGTGCCAGCAGCCCCCGGACTCTCCGTAATGAGCAGTTCTTC. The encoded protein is CASSPRTLRNEQFF.